This is a list of T cell receptor beta chains from one sample in a study of blood T cells in healthy people across ages. TCRdb recomputed calls from the 5' RACE reads with MiXCR, one row per CDR3 protein. In the table there are roughly 1 million distinct CDR3 sequences, under 30% of which are singletons. The sample was also reused in another study, on T cells of mothers and their children.

The material sequenced was blood. These receptors were obtained from a girl under 10 years old in good health. CDR3s include the opening cysteine and the closing phenylalanine or tryptophan. Fields, in order: CDR3 protein, J gene, V gene, CDR3 length.

CDR3: CASSLAGRAGEQFF
J: NA
V: TRBV5-1
length: 14

CDR3: CASSLGSSGGPDTQYF
J: TRBJ2-3
V: TRBV5-1
length: 16

CDR3: CSASGPGTSGGAYEQYF
J: TRBJ2-7
V: TRBV20-1
length: 17

CDR3: CSVEVAEGYTF
J: TRBJ1-2
V: TRBV29-1
length: 11

CDR3: CASSLGPSGDEQYF
J: NA
V: TRBV13
length: 14

CDR3: CASSLAQLRGQYF
J: TRBJ2-5
V: TRBV7-8
length: 13

CDR3: CSVDQAKGGYTF
J: TRBJ1-2
V: TRBV29-1
length: 12

CDR3: CASSQDITDNYGYTF
J: TRBJ1-2
V: TRBV4-3
length: 15

CDR3: CASSAARPPNVLTF
J: TRBJ2-6
V: TRBV9
length: 14

CDR3: CASSQFVGDTDTQYF
J: TRBJ2-3
V: TRBV4-1
length: 15

CDR3: CAIKAGGQYNEQFF
J: TRBJ2-1
V: TRBV10-3
length: 14

CDR3: CASRPGGVQETQYF
J: TRBJ2-5
V: TRBV6-2/TRBV6-3
length: 14

CDR3: CASSSPVRPTEQYF
J: TRBJ2-5
V: TRBV7-9
length: 14

CDR3: CASRTHGLNTEAFF
J: TRBJ1-1
V: TRBV27
length: 14

CDR3: CASSPPRGGTQYF
J: TRBJ2-5
V: TRBV9
length: 13

CDR3: CASKAQDTNEQFF
J: TRBJ2-1
V: TRBV13
length: 13

CDR3: CASSSFTTGTEAFF
J: TRBJ1-1
V: TRBV5-1
length: 14

CDR3: CSVEMRTRYNEQFF
J: NA
V: TRBV29-1
length: 14

CDR3: CSVVSVNEQYF
J: TRBJ2-7
V: TRBV29-1
length: 11

CDR3: CATAGYRDIQYF
J: TRBJ2-4
V: TRBV19
length: 12